This TCR beta chain was captured in a study of regulatory T cells in long-lasting Graves disease. Study-level background: It was over 5 years of antithyroid drugs, with positive TSH receptor antibodies, that meant persistent Graves' disease.

Researchers made TCR beta libraries by using iRepertoire HTBI primers and running Arm-PCR on CDR3 regions. TCRdb redid the calling of the multiplex PCR reads with MiXCR, one entry per CDR3 protein. The sample includes 650,000 to 700,000 distinct CDR3 sequences, 25% to 35% seen only once; the top ten take about 42%. V lost 8 bases, J lost 4 bases, and 11 bases stayed unmatched. This CDR3 is 14 amino acids long. Germline V gives CDR1 GTSNPN, CDR2 SVGIG (reference sequence). Time point given: persistent/refractory GD, antithyroid drugs over 5 years with positive TRAb. The authors made the TCR library using RNA they extracted from PBMCs.

The sample in question was peripheral blood mononuclear cells (PBMCs), obtained when the disease was refractory, from a patient treated with antithyroid drugs. V and J are TRBV30 and TRBJ1-2, with 9 bases fitting TRBD1. The source is a female donor with Graves disease. CDR3 residues: CALFPGQGTYGYTF. CDR3 nucleotide sequence: TGTGCCCTATTTCCGGGACAGGGTACCTATGGCTACACCTTC.